This section outlines one T cell receptor (beta chain) sequence together with its context. The CDR3 contains 13 residues. The V gene's germline CDR1 is MNHEY and CDR2 SVGAGI. V trimming: 8 bases; J trimming: 4 bases; junction bases outside the gene matches: 7. Using immunoSEQ multiplex PCR, the repertoire was profiled, and TCRdb retains in-frame clones only, with some absent. The data show under 95,000 clones, with about nine tenths seen just once and around 2.1% held by the top ten. This record comes from a study of cytomegalovirus exposure and HLA in healthy donors. Study-wide context: Later analysis reported that the approximately 120 validation repertoires shared the platform of the roughly 700 first-cohort repertoires.

The gene calls are TRBV6-5 and TRBJ2-7; 8 bases match TRBD2. The source is a man aged 30 to 45 in good health and CMV-seronegative. The sample comprised PBMCs. The CDR3 DNA follows: TGTGCCAGCGGGGGACTAGTAGGGTACGAGCAGTACTTC. Its translation is CASGGLVGYEQYF.